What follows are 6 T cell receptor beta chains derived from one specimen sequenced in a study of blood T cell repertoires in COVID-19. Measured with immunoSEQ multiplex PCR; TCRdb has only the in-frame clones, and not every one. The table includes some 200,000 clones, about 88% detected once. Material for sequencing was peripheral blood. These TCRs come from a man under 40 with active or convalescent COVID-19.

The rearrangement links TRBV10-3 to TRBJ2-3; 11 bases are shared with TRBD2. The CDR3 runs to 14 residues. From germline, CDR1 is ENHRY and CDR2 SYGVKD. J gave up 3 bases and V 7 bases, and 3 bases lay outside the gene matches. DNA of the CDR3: TGTGCCATCAAACCTAGCGGGGGGACAGATACGCAGTATTTT. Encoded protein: CAIKPSGGTDTQYF.

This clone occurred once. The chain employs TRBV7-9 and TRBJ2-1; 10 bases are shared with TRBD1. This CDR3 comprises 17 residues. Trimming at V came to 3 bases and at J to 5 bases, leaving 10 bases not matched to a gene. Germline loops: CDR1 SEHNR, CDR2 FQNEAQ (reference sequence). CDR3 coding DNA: TGTGCCAGCAGCTTTTCCCGGGACAGGGGTCGGAACAATGAGCAGTTCTTC. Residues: CASSFSRDRGRNNEQFF.

This CDR3 is CASSGAAGANVLTF. CDR3 DNA sequence: TGTGCCAGCAGTGGGGCAGCTGGGGCCAACGTCCTGACTTTC. The rearrangement joins TRBV7-3 to TRBJ2-6; possibly TRBD1 for D (5 bases). This CDR3 contains 14 residues. V gave up 6 bases and J gave up 2 bases, with 8 bases separating them. CDR1 and CDR2 (germline): SGHTA, FQGTGA.

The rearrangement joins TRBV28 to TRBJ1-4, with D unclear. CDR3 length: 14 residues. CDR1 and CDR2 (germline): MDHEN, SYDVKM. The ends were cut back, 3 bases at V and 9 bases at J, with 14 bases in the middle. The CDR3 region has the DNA TGTGCCAGCAGTTTGGCCCTTCTTGATCAAAAACTGTTTTTT. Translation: CASSLALLDQKLFF.

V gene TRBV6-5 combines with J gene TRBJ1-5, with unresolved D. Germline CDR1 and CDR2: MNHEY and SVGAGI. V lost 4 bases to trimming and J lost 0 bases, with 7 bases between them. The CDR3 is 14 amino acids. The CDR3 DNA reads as TGTGCCAGCAGTTCTTCTCTTAGCAATCAGCCCCAGCATTTT. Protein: CASSSSLSNQPQHF.

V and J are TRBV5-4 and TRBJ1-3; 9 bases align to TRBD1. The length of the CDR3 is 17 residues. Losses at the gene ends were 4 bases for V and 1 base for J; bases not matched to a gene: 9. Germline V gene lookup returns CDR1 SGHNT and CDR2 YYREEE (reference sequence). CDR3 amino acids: CASSGSLGTGSGNTIYF. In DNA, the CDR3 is TGTGCCAGCAGCGGGTCGCTAGGGACAGGGTCTGGAAACACCATATATTTT.